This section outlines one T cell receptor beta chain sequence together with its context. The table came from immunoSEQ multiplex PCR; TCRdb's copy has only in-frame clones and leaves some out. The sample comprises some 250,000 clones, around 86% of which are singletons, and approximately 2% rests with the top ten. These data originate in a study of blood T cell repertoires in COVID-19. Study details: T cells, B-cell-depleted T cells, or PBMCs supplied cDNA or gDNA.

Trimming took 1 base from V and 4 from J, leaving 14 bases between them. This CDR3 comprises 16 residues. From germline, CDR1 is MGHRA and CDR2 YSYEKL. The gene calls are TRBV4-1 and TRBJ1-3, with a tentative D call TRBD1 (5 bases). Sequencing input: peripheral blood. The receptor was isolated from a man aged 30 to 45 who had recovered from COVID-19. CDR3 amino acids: CASSQVSAGIGNTIYF. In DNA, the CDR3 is TGCGCCAGCAGCCAAGTTTCGGCAGGGATAGGAAACACCATATATTTT.